Here is one T cell receptor (beta chain) with its context. Here immunoSEQ multiplex PCR was the method, and the copy in TCRdb shows in-frame clones only, minus some. The sample consists of fewer than 85,000 clones, around 80% of them appearing once. The data were obtained in a study of OX40 agonist ivuxolimab in advanced cancers. Losses at the gene ends were 1 base for V and 2 bases for J; bases not matched to a gene: 4. This CDR3 comprises 15 residues. CDR1 is SGHRS and CDR2 is YFSETQ in the germline V gene. The chain couples TRBV5-1 to TRBJ2-7; 9 nucleotides line up with TRBD2. Material: CD4+ or CD8+ T cells sorted from blood, obtained in a trial of the OX40 agonist ivuxolimab. This TCR derives from an adult with an advanced solid tumor such as melanoma, head and neck, liver or kidney cancer. CDR3 in DNA: TGCGCCAGCAGCTTGACTAGCGGGCTAACCTACGAGCAGTACTTC. This translates into CASSLTSGLTYEQYF.